Below are 11 T cell receptor beta chains sequenced from a single sample in a study of T cells in Graves' hyperthyroidism and ophthalmopathy. Authors of the study amplified TCR beta CDR3 regions from RNA transcripts. Carried out on the TCR CDR3, a first-round RT-PCR used the HTBI primer set. MiXCR, applied by TCRdb to the multiplex PCR reads, yields one record per CDR3 protein. The sample has under 350,000 distinct CDR3 sequences, approximately 15% seen once. Sequencing was done on a sample of blood. The source of these receptors is a woman in her fifties or sixties with Graves' ophthalmopathy.

There are many counts of this clonotype. The rearrangement uses TRBV4-1 and TRBJ2-1; 7 bases fit TRBD2. CDR3 size: 18 residues. Germline CDR1 reads MGHRA; CDR2 reads YSYEKL. Losses at the gene ends were 4 bases for V and 9 bases for J; bases not matched to a gene: 21. The CDR3 is CASSRIRFGGGNEGEQFF. In nucleotides, the CDR3 is TGCGCCAGCAGCCGAATCCGGTTCGGCGGGGGTAATGAGGGTGAGCAGTTCTTC.

The gene calls are TRBV14 and TRBJ1-6; no firm D call. The germline CDR1 and CDR2 sequences are SGHDN and FVKESK. The CDR3 consists of 14 residues. V was pared by 4 bases and J by 14 bases, with 18 bases between. The CDR3 loop reads CASSPVPIGRTLHF. The CDR3 DNA reads as TGTGCCAGCAGCCCAGTTCCCATTGGCAGGACCCTCCACTTT. Together with reference TRBV14 and TRBJ1-6, the CDR3 gives the full variable domain: EAGVTQFPSHSVIEKGQTVTLRCDPISGHDNLYWYRRVMGKEIKFLLHFVKESKQDESGMPNNRFLAERTGGTYSTLKVQPAELEDSGVYFCASSPVPIGRTLHFGNGTRLTVT.

The table lists this clonotype with many counts. The V call is TRBV7-9, the J call TRBJ2-3; D call uncertain. Per the germline V gene, CDR1 is SEHNR and CDR2 is FQNEAQ (reference sequence). Trimming removed 6 bases from V and 1 base from J, with 11 bases in between. The CDR3 totals 14 residues. In DNA, the CDR3 is TGTGCCAGCAGGAAAAGTGGTGGCACAGATACGCAGTATTTT. It yields the protein CASRKSGGTDTQYF.

This clonotype was observed many times. The chain recombines TRBV5-1 with TRBJ2-3, with 11 positions matching TRBD2. From germline, CDR1 is SGHRS and CDR2 YFSETQ. The ends lost 1 base at V and 3 bases at J; junction bases unmatched: 7. CDR3 length equals 17 residues. The CDR3 bases are TGCGCCAGCAGCTTGCCCCTACTAGCGGGAGTTACAGATACGCAGTATTTT. Its protein is CASSLPLLAGVTDTQYF. Full variable domain (rest looked up from reference TRBV5-1 and TRBJ2-3): KAGVTQTPRYLIKTRGQQVTLSCSPISGHRSVSWYQQTPGQGLQFLFEYFSETQRNKGNFPGRFSGRQFSNSRSEMNVSTLELGDSALYLCASSLPLLAGVTDTQYFGPGTRLTVL.

This clonotype has ten or more counts. The V gene is TRBV12-3 or TRBV12-4, the J gene TRBJ2-7; a possible D gene is TRBD1 (6 bases). Deletions cut 5 bases from V and 3 bases from J, with 14 bases between. This CDR3 contains 14 residues. As DNA, the CDR3 is TGTGCCAGCAGTAGTACGACAGGAGGCTACGAGCAGTACTTC. This encodes CASSSTTGGYEQYF.

The chain combines TRBV4-3 with TRBJ2-4; D not resolved. The length of the CDR3 is 15 residues. Germline loops: CDR1 LGHNA, CDR2 YSLEER. Deletions cut 0 bases from V and 2 bases from J, with 8 bases between. This chain's CDR3 is CASSQDQATKNIQYF. In DNA, the CDR3 is TGCGCCAGCAGCCAAGATCAGGCGACCAAAAACATTCAGTACTTC.

This clonotype has at least ten counts. The chain joins TRBV5-5 to TRBJ2-7; tentative D call: TRBD1 (6 bases). This CDR3 has 13 residues. Germline lookup yields CDR1 SGHKS and CDR2 YYEKEE (reference sequence). Trimming removed 1 base at V and 3 bases at J, with 8 bases between. Here the CDR3 reads CASSLNRDYEQYF. The CDR3, as DNA: TGTGCCAGCAGCTTGAACAGGGACTACGAGCAGTACTTC.

In this sample, this clonotype turned up many times. The chain links TRBV5-1 to TRBJ2-1; D is unresolved. CDR1 is SGHRS, CDR2 YFSETQ, per germline. Trimming pared 4 bases from V and 1 base from J, leaving 18 bases between. CDR3 size: 17 residues. In nucleotides, the CDR3 is TGCGCCAGCAGCCGGACCTTTAGGACCATTTCCTACAATGAGCAGTTCTTC. It is translated as CASSRTFRTISYNEQFF.

This clonotype showed up many times. V and J are TRBV5-1 and TRBJ2-7; D uncertain. Germline-derived CDR1 and CDR2 are SGHRS and YFSETQ. The V end lost 4 bases, the J end lost 3 bases, and 14 bases lay between the germline ends. The CDR3 loop spans 14 amino acids. DNA of the CDR3: TGCGCCAGCAGCCCGGACCCGTTTAACTACGAGCAGTACTTC. This codes for CASSPDPFNYEQYF.

This clonotype has only one observation. The rearrangement uses TRBV18 and TRBJ1-3, with D possibly TRBD1 on 5 matching bases. Germline CDR1 and CDR2: KGHSH and LQKENI. Deletions cut 3 bases from V and 0 bases from J, with 9 bases between. This CDR3 has 15 amino acids. The CDR3 bases are TGTGCCAGCTCACCCGACAGTCACTCTGGAAACACCATATATTTT. It translates to CASSPDSHSGNTIYF. The full variable domain, rest sourced from reference TRBV18 and TRBJ1-3, is NAGVMQNPRHLVRRRGQEARLRCSPMKGHSHVYWYRQLPEEGLKFMVYLQKENIIDESGMPKERFSAEFPKEGPSILRIQQVVRGDSAAYFCASSPDSHSGNTIYFGEGSWLTVV.

This clonotype was seen repeatedly, ten times or more. The rearrangement uses TRBV15 and TRBJ2-3, with D possibly called TRBD1 or TRBD2 (7 bases each). The V end was cut by 0 bases, the J end by 1 base, with 14 bases between. CDR3 length: 17 residues. Germline V gives CDR1 LNHNV, CDR2 YYDKDF (reference sequence). The CDR3 region has the DNA TGTGCCACCAGCAGAGAGGGAGGGGGCTATGGCACAGATACGCAGTATTTT. Protein product: CATSREGGGYGTDTQYF.